Following are 2 T cell receptor beta chains from one sample sequenced in a study of blood T cell repertoires in COVID-19. TCRdb keeps only in-frame clones here, not all; method: immunoSEQ multiplex PCR. The data show 200,000 to 300,000 clones, about 88% seen once. The sequencing input was peripheral blood. These receptors originate from a woman between 65 and 79 years old with active or convalescent COVID-19.

The chain recombines TRBV5-1 with TRBJ2-6; a possible D gene is TRBD1 (7 bases). The germline V gene has CDR1 SGHRS and CDR2 YFSETQ. V was trimmed by 0 bases and J by 1 base, leaving 11 bases between them. The CDR3 length is 17 residues. The CDR3 here is CASSLVPGGSGANVLTF. For the CDR3, the DNA is TGCGCCAGCAGCTTGGTACCAGGGGGGTCTGGGGCCAACGTCCTGACTTTC.

The J gene is TRBJ2-2, the V gene TRBV13; D might be TRBD1 (5 bases). The V end lost 5 bases, the J end lost 4 bases, and 5 bases lay between the germline ends. Germline V CDR1 and CDR2: PRHDT, FYEKMQ (reference sequence). This CDR3 has 12 residues. The CDR3 DNA is TGTGCCAGCAGCCAGGGCACCGGGGAGCTGTTTTTT. Its translation: CASSQGTGELFF.